These 23 T cell receptor beta chains share one sample of origin, sequenced in a study of cytomegalovirus exposure and HLA in healthy donors. Researchers ran the PCR with 60 Vbeta and 13 Jbeta primers. The method was immunoSEQ multiplex PCR; TCRdb's version includes in-frame clones alone and lacks a portion of them. The sample holds more than 85,000 clones, 60% to 85% seen once. The sequenced sample consisted of PBMCs. These TCRs come from a male donor in good health and CMV-seronegative.

The genes are TRBV21-1 and TRBJ2-6; the table calls TRBD1, which could not be checked here. TRBV21-1 is noted as a pseudogene. This CDR3 has 21 residues. CDR3 amino acids: CASSKRWQGSNFYSGANVLTF. DNA of the CDR3: TGTGCCAGCAGCAAACGATGGCAGGGGTCGAATTTTTACTCTGGGGCCAACGTCCTGACTTTC.

The chain combines TRBV19 with TRBJ2-7; 9 positions match TRBD1. Trimming took 5 bases from V and 4 from J; bases not matched to a gene: 6. The germline V gene has CDR1 LNHDA and CDR2 SQIVND (reference sequence). This CDR3 spans 14 amino acids. The CDR3 sequence: CASSEQGAQYEQYF. For the CDR3, the DNA is TGTGCCAGTAGTGAACAGGGGGCTCAGTACGAGCAGTACTTC.

This clone appeared a single time. The chain links TRBV15 to TRBJ1-5; D may be TRBD1 (5 bases). Trimming cost V 3 bases and J 4 bases, with 10 bases left between them. The CDR3 has 14 residues. Germline V CDR1 and CDR2: LNHNV, YYDKDF (reference sequence). CDR3 sequence reads: CATSRGTENQPQHF. The DNA for the CDR3 is TGTGCCACCAGCAGGGGGACTGAGAATCAGCCCCAGCATTTT.

The chain employs TRBV7-3 and TRBJ2-1, with a possible D match to TRBD2 (6 bases). This CDR3 comprises 14 residues. V lost 0 bases, J lost 9 bases, and 12 bases lay in between. Germline V gives CDR1 SGHTA, CDR2 FQGTGA. CDR3 bases: TGTGCCAGCAGCTTAACGTGGACTACTCGTGAGCAGTTCTTC. As protein: CASSLTWTTREQFF.

The gene calls are TRBV19 and TRBJ2-7; D might be TRBD1 (5 bases). The CDR3 is made up of 14 amino acids. The V end lost 3 bases, the J end lost 4 bases, and 13 bases lay between the germline ends. The V gene's germline CDR1 is LNHDA and CDR2 SQIVND (reference sequence). The CDR3 DNA sequence: TGTGCCAGTAGTATCAGGGCTGCTAGGTACGAGCAGTACTTC. Its protein is CASSIRAARYEQYF.

The chain has TRBV15 and TRBJ2-7, with 10 bases identical to TRBD2. The V gene end was trimmed by 5 bases and the J gene end by 5 bases; junction bases not matched to a gene: 9. The germline CDR1 and CDR2 sequences are LNHNV and YYDKDF (reference sequence). This CDR3 is 15 amino acids long. As DNA, the CDR3 is TGTGCCACCAGCGTTCCCGGGACTAGCGTCAACGAGCAGTACTTC. Protein sequence: CATSVPGTSVNEQYF.

This clone was detected only a few times. This sequence joins TRBV6-1 and TRBJ1-3; 10 bases fit TRBD1. Per the germline V gene, CDR1 is MNHNS and CDR2 is SASEGT. The CDR3 is 14 amino acids. V dropped 7 bases and J dropped 5; count of bases not matched to a gene: 5. The CDR3 DNA sequence: TGTGCCAGCAAAAGACAGGGGGCAAGAAACACCATATATTTT. Amino acid sequence: CASKRQGARNTIYF.

CDR3 DNA sequence: TGTGCCAGCAGCTTTCCTAGCGGGGGATCAGATACGCAGTATTTT. Protein: CASSFPSGGSDTQYF. The chain couples TRBV11-3 to TRBJ2-3; 10 nucleotides agree with TRBD2. There are 15 residues in the CDR3. V lost 3 bases to trimming and J lost 4 bases; unmatched junction nucleotides: 4. CDR1 and CDR2 (germline): SGHNT, YENEEA.

This rearrangement joins TRBV11-2 to TRBJ2-5; 12 nucleotides align to TRBD2. Trimming cost V 1 base and J 1 base; bases outside gene matches: 10. The CDR3 totals 19 residues. CDR1 SGHAT and CDR2 FQNNGV come from the germline V gene. The CDR3 spells CASSLGIPGLAGPQETQYF. DNA of the CDR3: TGTGCCAGCAGCTTAGGGATCCCGGGACTAGCGGGCCCCCAAGAGACCCAGTACTTC.

The chain has TRBV5-5 and TRBJ1-1, with D hard to call. The length of the CDR3 is 13 residues. The ends were cut back, 3 bases at V and 3 bases at J, with 9 bases in the middle. Germline values: CDR1 SGHKS, CDR2 YYEKEE (reference sequence). The DNA of the CDR3 is TGTGCCAGCAGCTGGGCGGAGGACACTGAAGCTTTCTTT. Protein product: CASSWAEDTEAFF. The full variable domain, rest sourced from reference TRBV5-5 and TRBJ1-1, is DAGVTQSPTHLIKTRGQQVTLRCSPISGHKSVSWYQQVLGQGPQFIFQYYEKEERGRGNFPDRFSARQFPNYSSELNVNALLLGDSALYLCASSWAEDTEAFFGQGTRLTVV.

The CDR3 reads CASRPGQGSVEAFF. In nucleotides, the CDR3 is TGTGCCAGCAGACCCGGACAGGGGTCAGTTGAAGCTTTCTTT. The rearrangement uses TRBV6-5 and TRBJ1-1, with 9 bases identical to TRBD1. CDR1 is MNHEY and CDR2 is SVGAGI in the germline V gene. J lost 7 bases, V lost 6 bases, and 9 bases had no gene match. This CDR3 region has 14 residues.

The CDR3 region has the DNA TGTGCCAGCAGTCACAGAAACACCGGGGAGCTGTTTTTT. Residues: CASSHRNTGELFF. V is TRBV28 and J is TRBJ2-2; no reliable D call. The germline V gene encodes CDR1 MDHEN and CDR2 SYDVKM. This CDR3 comprises 13 residues. The V gene lost 5 bases and the J gene lost 2 bases, with 6 bases spanning the gap.

This clone appeared once. J is TRBJ2-5 and V is TRBV15, with D possibly matching TRBD2 (6 bases). The V gene's germline CDR1 is LNHNV and CDR2 YYDKDF (reference sequence). The CDR3 loop spans 15 amino acids. V was trimmed by 0 bases and J by 2 bases, leaving 10 bases between them. DNA for the CDR3: TGTGCCACCAGCAGAGATCCCAGCGGGCAAGAGACCCAGTACTTC. This sequence encodes CATSRDPSGQETQYF.

The chain is built from TRBV11-3 and TRBJ1-1, with 8 nucleotides matching TRBD1. The V segment lost 0 bases and the J segment 5 bases; nucleotides outside the gene matches: 5. The CDR3 consists of 15 residues. Looked up from germline, CDR1 is SGHNT and CDR2 is YENEEA. CDR3 residues: CASSLEDRAGTEAFF. The CDR3 DNA is TGTGCCAGCAGCTTAGAGGACAGGGCAGGAACTGAAGCTTTCTTT.

V is TRBV5-1 and J is TRBJ2-2; D uncertain. CDR3 size: 13 residues. Trimming removed 4 bases from V and 4 bases from J, with 8 bases in between. Germline V gene lookup returns CDR1 SGHRS and CDR2 YFSETQ. CDR3 sequence (DNA): TGCGCCAGCAGCCCGTTGGCCACCGGGGAGCTGTTTTTT. Translation gives CASSPLATGELFF.

Here the CDR3 DNA reads TGTGCCAGCAGTGAATCACCTTCGGGCAGGGGGCGGGAGACCCAGTACTTC. It yields the protein CASSESPSGRGRETQYF. The rearrangement links TRBV2 to TRBJ2-5; the match to TRBD1 covers 8 bases. With 2 bases clipped from V and 5 bases from J, the junction kept 13 bases outside the gene matches. Germline assignment: CDR1 SNHLY and CDR2 FYNNEI. The CDR3 is 17 amino acids.

DNA of the CDR3: TGTGCCAGCAGACCGCAGCGGGAGTCGAACGAGCAGTACTTC. Residues: CASRPQRESNEQYF. The chain combines TRBV5-4 with TRBJ2-7; 8 nucleotides align to TRBD2. CDR3 length: 14 amino acids. J lost 5 bases, V lost 5 bases, and 9 bases had no gene match. Looked up from germline, CDR1 is SGHNT and CDR2 is YYREEE (reference sequence).

This chain joins TRBV11-3 and TRBJ1-6; the match to TRBD1 covers 7 bases. The CDR3 spans 15 residues. Germline lookup yields CDR1 SGHNT and CDR2 YENEEA. The V segment lost 5 bases and the J segment 7 bases; nucleotides outside the gene matches: 8. The CDR3 region is CASSTDRALNSPLHF. The DNA for the CDR3 is TGTGCCAGCAGCACTGACAGGGCCCTGAATTCACCCCTCCACTTT.

The chain carries TRBV5-8 and TRBJ1-1, with D maybe TRBD1 (6 bases). The CDR3 has 13 residues. Germline CDR1 is SGHTS and CDR2 is YDEGEE. Trimming took off 4 bases at V and 2 bases at J, with 9 bases between the two ends. CDR3: CASSPGVNTEAFF. CDR3 sequence (DNA): TGTGCCAGCAGCCCAGGGGTCAACACTGAAGCTTTCTTT.

This sequence joins TRBV11-1 and TRBJ1-1; D not resolved. The V and J ends lost 1 base and 4 bases respectively, with 10 bases between them. Germline V lookup: CDR1 SGHAT, CDR2 FQDESV (reference sequence). This CDR3 is built from 14 residues. As DNA, the CDR3 is TGTGCCAGCAGCTTAGATCCGGGATCCACTGAAGCTTTCTTT. The encoded protein is CASSLDPGSTEAFF.

J is TRBJ2-2 and V is TRBV5-8; D gene uncertain. CDR1 SGHTS and CDR2 YDEGEE come from the germline V gene. This CDR3 spans 15 amino acids. V was clipped by 4 bases and J by 5 bases, with 15 bases between them. The CDR3 loop reads CASSPPAGRTGELFF. The DNA of the CDR3 is TGTGCCAGCAGCCCCCCGGCAGGAAGAACCGGGGAGCTGTTTTTT.

The V gene is TRBV11-1, the J gene TRBJ2-1, with TRBD1 as a possible D gene (6 bases). The CDR3 is 15 residues long. Germline CDR1 SGHAT, CDR2 FQDESV (reference sequence). V was shortened by 1 base and J by 8 bases, with 15 bases between the two germline ends. The CDR3, as DNA: TGTGCCAGCAGCTTAGGGGGGCCAGGGGAAGATGAGCAGTTCTTC. It yields the protein CASSLGGPGEDEQFF. Based on the CDR3 plus reference TRBV11-1 and TRBJ2-1, the full variable domain is EAEVAQSPRYKITEKSQAVAFWCDPISGHATLYWYRQILGQGPELLVQFQDESVVDDSQLPKDRFSAERLKGVDSTLKIQPAELGDSAMYLCASSLGGPGEDEQFFGPGTRLTVL.

In DNA, the CDR3 is TGTGCCAGCAGCGTCGACTTTGCCCGCACAGATACGCAGTATTTT. Its translation is CASSVDFARTDTQYF. J is TRBJ2-3 and V is TRBV7-8, with D unresolved. This CDR3 contains 15 residues. The V gene lost 5 bases and the J gene lost 1 base, with 13 bases spanning the gap. Germline V lookup: CDR1 SGHVS, CDR2 FQNEAQ.